This T cell receptor beta chain was sequenced in a study of T-cell reconstitution after alpha-beta-depleted transplantation in children. This clonotype was seen ten or more times. The germline V gene encodes CDR1 MDHEN and CDR2 SYDVKM. This CDR3 has 14 residues. V was pared by 5 bases and J by 9 bases, with 14 bases between. TCRbeta library construction was performed incorporating unique molecular identifiers. TCRdb reanalysed the PCR reads using MiXCR and keeps one entry per CDR3 protein. The sample lists about 240,000 distinct CDR3 sequences, around 12% seen once, with approximately 2.4% in the top ten.

The sequencing used PBMCs from the stem cell graft donor, collected from the stem cell graft. This receptor was obtained from a human donor who donated a stem cell graft to a child with acute lymphoblastic leukemia. The chain combines TRBV28 with TRBJ1-6; D call uncertain. The DNA for the CDR3 is TGTGCCAGCAGTCCATCACGCGCGAGTTCACCCCTCCACTTT. It is translated as CASSPSRASSPLHF.